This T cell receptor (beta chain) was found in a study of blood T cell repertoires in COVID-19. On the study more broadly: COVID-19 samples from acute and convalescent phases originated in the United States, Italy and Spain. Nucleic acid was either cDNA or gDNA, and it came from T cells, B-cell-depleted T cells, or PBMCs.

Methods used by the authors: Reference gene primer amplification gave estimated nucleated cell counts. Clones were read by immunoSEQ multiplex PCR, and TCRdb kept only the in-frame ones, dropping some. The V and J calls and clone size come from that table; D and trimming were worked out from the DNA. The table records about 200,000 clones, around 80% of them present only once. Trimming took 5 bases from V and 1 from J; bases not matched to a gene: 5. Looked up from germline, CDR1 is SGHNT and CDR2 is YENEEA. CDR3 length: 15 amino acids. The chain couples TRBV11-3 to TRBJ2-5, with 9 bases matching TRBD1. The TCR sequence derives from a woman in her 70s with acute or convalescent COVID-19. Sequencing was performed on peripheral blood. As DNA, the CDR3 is TGTGCCAGCAGCCCGGGACAGGGCGGCCAAGAGACCCAGTACTTC. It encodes CASSPGQGGQETQYF.